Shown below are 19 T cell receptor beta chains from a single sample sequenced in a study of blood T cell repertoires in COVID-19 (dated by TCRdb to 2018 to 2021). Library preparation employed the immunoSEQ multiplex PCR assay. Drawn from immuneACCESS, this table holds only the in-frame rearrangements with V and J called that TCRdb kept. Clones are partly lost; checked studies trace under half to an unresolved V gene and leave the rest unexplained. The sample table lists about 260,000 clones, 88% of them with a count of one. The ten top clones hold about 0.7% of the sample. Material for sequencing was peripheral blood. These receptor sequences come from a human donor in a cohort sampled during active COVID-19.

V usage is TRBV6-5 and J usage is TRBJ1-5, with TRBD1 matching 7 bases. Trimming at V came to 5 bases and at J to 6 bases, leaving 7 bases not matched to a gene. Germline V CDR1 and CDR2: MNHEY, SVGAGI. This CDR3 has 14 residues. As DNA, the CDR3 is TGTGCCAGCAGTAGGGACAGTCTGAGTCAGCCCCAGCATTTT. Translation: CASSRDSLSQPQHF.

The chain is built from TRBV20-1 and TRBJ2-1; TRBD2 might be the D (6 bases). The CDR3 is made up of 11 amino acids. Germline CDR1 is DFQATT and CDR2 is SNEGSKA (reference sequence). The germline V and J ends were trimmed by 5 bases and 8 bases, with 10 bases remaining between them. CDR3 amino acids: CSARTGDEQFF. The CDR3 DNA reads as TGCAGTGCTCGAACGGGAGATGAGCAGTTCTTC.

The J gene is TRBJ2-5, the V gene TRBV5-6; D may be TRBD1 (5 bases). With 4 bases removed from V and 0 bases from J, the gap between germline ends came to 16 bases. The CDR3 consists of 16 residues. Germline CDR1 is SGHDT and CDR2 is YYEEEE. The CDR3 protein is CASSRPGRAYQETQYF. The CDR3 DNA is TGTGCCAGCAGCCGGCCGGGCAGGGCGTACCAAGAGACCCAGTACTTC.

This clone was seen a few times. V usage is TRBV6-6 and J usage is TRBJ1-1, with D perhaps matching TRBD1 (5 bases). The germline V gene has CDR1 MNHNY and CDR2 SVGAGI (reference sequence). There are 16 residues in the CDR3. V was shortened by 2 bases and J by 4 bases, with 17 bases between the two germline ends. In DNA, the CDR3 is TGTGCCAGCAGTTACCCCCAGGGAAGTTTAGGCACTGAAGCTTTCTTT. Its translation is CASSYPQGSLGTEAFF.

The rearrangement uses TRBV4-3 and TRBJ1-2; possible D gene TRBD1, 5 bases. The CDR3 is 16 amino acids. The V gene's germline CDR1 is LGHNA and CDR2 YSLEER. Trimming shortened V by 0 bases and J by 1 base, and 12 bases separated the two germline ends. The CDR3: CASSQDTGLYNYGYTF. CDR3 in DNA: TGCGCCAGCAGCCAAGACACGGGACTCTATAACTATGGCTACACCTTC.

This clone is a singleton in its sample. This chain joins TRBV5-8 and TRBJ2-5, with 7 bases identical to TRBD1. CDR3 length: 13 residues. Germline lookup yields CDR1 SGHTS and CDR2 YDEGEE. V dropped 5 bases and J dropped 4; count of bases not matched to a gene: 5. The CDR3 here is CASSPRDRETQYF. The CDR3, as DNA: TGTGCCAGCAGTCCGAGGGACAGAGAGACCCAGTACTTC.

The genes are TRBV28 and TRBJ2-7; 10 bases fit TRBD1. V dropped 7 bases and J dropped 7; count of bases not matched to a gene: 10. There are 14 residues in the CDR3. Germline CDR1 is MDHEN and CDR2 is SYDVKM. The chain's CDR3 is CASNSPGQGREQYF. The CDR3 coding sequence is TGTGCCAGCAACTCTCCGGGACAGGGGAGGGAGCAGTACTTC.

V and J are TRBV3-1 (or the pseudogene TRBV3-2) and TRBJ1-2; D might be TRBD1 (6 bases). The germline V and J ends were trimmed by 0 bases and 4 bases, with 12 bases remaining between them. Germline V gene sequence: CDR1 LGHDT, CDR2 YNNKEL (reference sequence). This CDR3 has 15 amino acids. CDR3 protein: CASSQDSTGSYGYTF. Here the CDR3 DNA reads TGTGCCAGCAGCCAAGATTCGACAGGAAGCTATGGCTACACCTTC.

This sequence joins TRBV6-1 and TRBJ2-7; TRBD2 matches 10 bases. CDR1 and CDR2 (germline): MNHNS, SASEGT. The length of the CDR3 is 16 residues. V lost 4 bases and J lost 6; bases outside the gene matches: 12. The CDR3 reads CASSARGAGGRGEQYF. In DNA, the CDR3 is TGTGCCAGCAGTGCCCGCGGAGCGGGAGGGAGGGGCGAGCAGTACTTC.

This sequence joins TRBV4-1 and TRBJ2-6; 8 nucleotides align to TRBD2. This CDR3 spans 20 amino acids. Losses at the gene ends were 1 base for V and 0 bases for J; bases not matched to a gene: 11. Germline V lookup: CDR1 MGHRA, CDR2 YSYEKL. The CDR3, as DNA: TGCGCCAGCAGCCAAGGGAAGCTGGGACTAGTCTTCTCTGGGGCCAACGTCCTGACTTTC. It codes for CASSQGKLGLVFSGANVLTF.

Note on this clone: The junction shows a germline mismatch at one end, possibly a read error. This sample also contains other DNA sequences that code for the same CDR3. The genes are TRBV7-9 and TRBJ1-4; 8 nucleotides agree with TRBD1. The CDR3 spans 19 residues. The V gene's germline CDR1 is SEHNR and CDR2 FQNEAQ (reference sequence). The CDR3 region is CASSFRTGSSVATNEKLFF. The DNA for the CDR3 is TGTGCCAGCAGCTTCCGGACAGGGTCTTCAGTCGCAACTAATGAAAAACTATTTTTT.

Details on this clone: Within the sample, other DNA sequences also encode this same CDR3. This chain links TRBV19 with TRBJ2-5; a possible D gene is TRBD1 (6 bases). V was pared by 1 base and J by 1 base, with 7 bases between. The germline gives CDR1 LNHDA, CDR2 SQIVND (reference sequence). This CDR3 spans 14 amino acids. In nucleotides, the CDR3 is TGTGCCAGTAGTATAGGGACAGCCCAAGAGACCCAGTACTTC. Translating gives CASSIGTAQETQYF.

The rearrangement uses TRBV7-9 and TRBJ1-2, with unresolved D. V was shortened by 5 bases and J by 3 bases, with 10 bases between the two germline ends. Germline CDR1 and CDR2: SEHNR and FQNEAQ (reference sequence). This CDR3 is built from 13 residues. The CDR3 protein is CASSERNYYGYTF. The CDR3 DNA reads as TGTGCCAGCAGCGAGCGTAATTACTATGGCTACACCTTC.

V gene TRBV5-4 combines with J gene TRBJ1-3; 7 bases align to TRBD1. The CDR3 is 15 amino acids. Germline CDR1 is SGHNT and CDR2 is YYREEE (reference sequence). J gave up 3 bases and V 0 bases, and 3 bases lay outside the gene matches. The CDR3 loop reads CASSLDRGFGNTIYF. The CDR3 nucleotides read TGTGCCAGCAGCTTGGACAGGGGTTTTGGAAACACCATATATTTT.

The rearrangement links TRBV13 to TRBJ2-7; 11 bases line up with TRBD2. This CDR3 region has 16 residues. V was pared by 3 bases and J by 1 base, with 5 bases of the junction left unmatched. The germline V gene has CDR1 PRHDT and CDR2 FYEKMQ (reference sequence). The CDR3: CASSFLPSGGSYEQYF. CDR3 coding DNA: TGTGCCAGCAGCTTCCTCCCTAGCGGGGGGTCCTACGAGCAGTACTTC.

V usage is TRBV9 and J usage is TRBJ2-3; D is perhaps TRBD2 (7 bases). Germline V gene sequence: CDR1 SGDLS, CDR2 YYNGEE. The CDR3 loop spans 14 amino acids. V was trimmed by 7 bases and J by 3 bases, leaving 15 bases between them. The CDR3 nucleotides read TGTGCCAGCGGCGAGGGGGGGTGGACAGATACGCAGTATTTT. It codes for CASGEGGWTDTQYF.

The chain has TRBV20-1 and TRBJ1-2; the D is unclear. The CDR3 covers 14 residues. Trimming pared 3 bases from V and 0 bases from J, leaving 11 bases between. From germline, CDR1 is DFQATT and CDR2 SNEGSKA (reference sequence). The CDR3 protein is CSASSGVTNYGYTF. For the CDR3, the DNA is TGCAGTGCTAGTTCCGGGGTGACTAACTATGGCTACACCTTC.

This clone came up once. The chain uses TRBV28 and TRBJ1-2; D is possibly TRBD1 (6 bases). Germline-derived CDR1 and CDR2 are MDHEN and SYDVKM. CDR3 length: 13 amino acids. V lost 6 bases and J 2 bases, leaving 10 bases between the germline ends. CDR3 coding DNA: TGTGCCAGCAGCGGGGGGCCCAACTATGGCTACACCTTC. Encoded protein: CASSGGPNYGYTF.

CDR3 residues: CASSSRGSGTDTQYF. The CDR3 DNA reads TGCGCCAGCAGCTCCAGGGGGTCTGGGACAGATACGCAGTATTTT. The V call is TRBV5-1, the J call TRBJ2-3; TRBD1 aligns across 7 bases. There are 15 residues in the CDR3. The V gene's germline CDR1 is SGHRS and CDR2 YFSETQ. Germline trimming cut 3 bases from V and 3 bases from J; bases unmatched to any gene: 7. Together with reference TRBV5-1 and TRBJ2-3, the CDR3 gives the full variable domain: KAGVTQTPRYLIKTRGQQVTLSCSPISGHRSVSWYQQTPGQGLQFLFEYFSETQRNKGNFPGRFSGRQFSNSRSEMNVSTLELGDSALYLCASSSRGSGTDTQYFGPGTRLTVL.